This TCR beta chain came from a study of beta chain features in type 1 diabetes. Study overall: Across all samples, roughly 98,000,000 sorted cells were examined. Study-level findings and limits: PCR might favor shorter templates, but any such skew would affect patients and controls equally. Naive, central memory and regulatory TCRB repertoires appeared more similar among patients than healthy donors. Junctions at VDJ sites from type 1 diabetes patients had fewer insertions and more deletions.

Turning to this clone: Its antigen is not known.

Sequenced material consisted of expressed TCRB transcripts (all of the isolated RNA was reverse transcribed). Profiled with immunoSEQ multiplex PCR; TCRdb holds only in-frame clones, not every one. This sample carries roughly 500,000 clones, around 30% of them seen once, and the ten largest clones take 0.05% to 0.07%. This sequence was found in a man aged 18 to 35 in good health. The sequencing sample was made of naive CD4+ T cells from blood.

The DNA of the CDR3 is TGTGCCAGCAGCTTTGGGGGGGTCACACAAGAGACCCAGTACTTC. Translation: CASSFGGVTQETQYF. This sequence joins TRBV5-4 and TRBJ2-5; 7 bases align to TRBD2. The germline V gene has CDR1 SGHNT and CDR2 YYREEE (reference sequence). Trimming took 2 bases from V and 2 from J; bases not matched to a gene: 6. This CDR3 is built from 15 residues.